The next 3 T cell receptor beta chains were all read from a single sample in a study of T-cell memory formation after mild COVID-19. Using its own MiXCR run on the 5' RACE reads, TCRdb lists one record per CDR3 protein. The table records 550,000 to 600,000 distinct CDR3 sequences, 17% of them present only once. Sample: PBMCs or a T cell subset sorted from them (not recorded which). These receptors originate from an adult woman who had mild COVID-19 (a few samples of this study predate the infection). Cell type and time point are not known.

The chain is built from TRBV7-3 and TRBJ1-1; 9 bases map to TRBD1. V lost 3 bases and J lost 5; bases outside the gene matches: 4. The CDR3 runs 14 residues. Germline lookup yields CDR1 SGHTA and CDR2 FQGTGA. This chain's CDR3 is CASSFTGGSTEAFF. CDR3 DNA: TGTGCCAGCAGCTTTACAGGGGGCAGTACTGAAGCTTTCTTT.

This clonotype was detected only a few times. This chain connects TRBV27 to TRBJ2-2; the D is unclear. Trimming pared 7 bases from V and 7 bases from J, leaving 10 bases between. The CDR3 runs to 12 residues. Germline assignment: CDR1 MNHEY and CDR2 SMNVEV (reference sequence). CDR3 loop: CASTSLGGELFF. The DNA for the CDR3 is TGTGCCAGCACGTCCCTGGGCGGGGAGCTGTTTTTT.

This clonotype was seen only a few times. The chain has TRBV7-9 and TRBJ2-1, with D possibly TRBD2 on 6 matching bases. Germline CDR1 is SEHNR and CDR2 is FQNEAQ (reference sequence). The CDR3 consists of 15 residues. Trimming took off 5 bases at V and 7 bases at J, with 18 bases between the two ends. The DNA for the CDR3 is TGTGCCAGCAGCCACACGGTGGAGGGGCGGAATGAGCAGTTCTTC. The encoded protein is CASSHTVEGRNEQFF.